This T cell receptor beta chain comes out of a study of shared clonotypes between healthy human individuals (TCRdb year 2020). At the level of the whole study: A couple of women and a few men aged 18 to 49 years were included in the cohort. For each donor, three plates each were used for CD4 naive and CD4 memory, two plates were used for CD8 naive, and one plate was used for CD8 memory. To estimate repertoire size and how much clonotypes are shared between individuals, the study performed deep sequencing of blood TCR repertoires from roughly five healthy adults. To increase sequencing depth and limit assay-specific biases, different laboratories used diverse techniques to prepare libraries and sequence TCR repertoires. Leukapheresis yielded between about 0.94 and 10 billion PBMCs per donor.

The CDR3 covers 15 residues, taking in both the cysteine and the phenylalanine. CDR3 DNA only is kept here, 45 bases in frame from base 1. The V end gives up 2 bases and the J end 1 base, leaving 3 bases in the junction not matched to a gene. Sequences LNHNV (CDR1) and YYDKDF (CDR2) are obtained from the germline V gene (reference sequence). Using the deep immunoSEQ assay, multiplex PCR amplified TCR CDR3 regions from genomic DNA. Extracted genomic DNA from each cell subset was distributed evenly across all wells of several immunoSEQ 96-well plates, and each plate was treated as a replicate. For sorted subsets, about 200 ng genomic DNA, equal to 30,000 or so T cell genomes, was loaded into each replicate PCR. Purified libraries were measured with a Qubit 3.0 fluorometer, size-checked on a Bioanalyzer 2100, and measured again with the KAPA Library Quantification kit. Every immunoSEQ 96-well plate was sequenced on a separate single-read 150-cycle Illumina NextSeq 550 flow cell. As for how the authors treated the data: Because the immunoSEQ output held only junctional sequences and lacked quality scores, the filtering could not match the filtering applied to full-length reads. To assign V/J genes and CDR3, sequences were annotated against IMGT germline references using PyIR, a Python wrapper for IgBLAST v1.9. Any read was removed if the V/J assignment was weak (E-value above 1e-6), the CDR3 was missing, or the read contained stop codons, out-of-frame junctions, or ambiguous translated residues. V3J clonotypes were defined as sequences sharing the same inferred V gene, J gene, and CDR3 amino acid sequence. Percentage overlap between repertoires was computed as shared unique clonotypes divided by the size of the smaller repertoire. Three approaches were used to assess repertoire richness: RTK rarefaction, the Chao1 estimator, and Recon v2.1 estimates of unobserved clonotypes. Generation probabilities were computed with OLGA for all TCRbeta clonotypes obtained by the gDNA method from a handful of donors. TCRdb re-hosts the immuneACCESS table, in-frame sequences only. Its copies lack some clones; in the studies checked, an unresolved V gene accounts for under half of them, and the cause for the rest is not known. The V and J calls and clone size come from that table; D and trimming were worked out from the DNA. For this sample there are about 2 million clones; 85% to 95% appear just once. 0.1% to 0.15% of the sample is taken by the ten largest.

General findings and caveats noted by the study authors: Clonotypes shared by all four sorted-subset donors showed higher generation probabilities than non-shared clonotypes. Only blood was sampled, and tissue TCR repertoires likely differ from those in blood. Pairwise subsampling indicated that sequencing depth was expected to affect the degree of clonotype sharing among donors. Rarefaction of sorted-subset datasets indicated incomplete sequencing despite the large sequencing depth. Because the study included a small number of donors, the genetic and exposure-history diversity represented was limited. Larger estimated clonotype richness was generally found for naive subsets than for memory subsets. Sharing across a few donors was observed for around 5% of naive CD4, over 3% of naive CD8, 2.3% of memory CD4, and roughly 0.4% of memory CD8 clonotypes.

The donors were healthy, HIV-negative adults with no recently reported acute infections or vaccinations. Every donor was a Caucasian adult residing in Nashville, Tennessee, USA. CD4+ T cells were enriched by magnetic negative selection, after which naive cells were positively selected on CD45RA and the negative fraction was taken as the memory subset. Blood was collected by leukapheresis, and PBMCs were isolated by Ficoll-Histopaque density gradient centrifugation and then cryopreserved in liquid nitrogen vapor phase. Purity and quantity of every magnetically sorted T cell population were checked by analytical flow cytometry. Genomic DNA was isolated from each sorted fraction and quantified by UV absorbance on a Nanodrop 2000c. Details on this clone: Its antigen is not yet known. No much larger clone is present one base from it, and per-base qualities are unavailable.

This sequence uses TRBV15 and TRBJ2-3; 7 bases in the middle match TRBD1. The receptor comes from a man between 18 and 29 years old in good health. Sequenced material: naive CD4+ T cells sorted from blood. Per the publication, the cell subset or site label means: CD45RA+ positively selected. The encoded CDR3 is CATSRTGQRTDTQYF. The nucleotide sequence is TGTGCCACCAGCAGAACGGGACAGCGCACAGATACGCAGTATTTT.